The 28 T cell receptor beta chains presented below share a single source sample, sequenced in a study of patients and donors after allogeneic stem cell transplantation. TCRdb re-called the RT-PCR reads through MiXCR, storing one row per CDR3 protein. The table has 800,000 to 1,000,000 distinct CDR3 sequences, 15% to 20% seen once. The sequenced material came from blood, either unsorted or a sorted T cell fraction (not recorded which). These receptors were taken from a human donor who was either an allogeneic HSCT recipient or a stem cell or donor lymphocyte infusion donor (not recorded which). It is not recorded whose cells these are; they may come from a transplant donor.

The chain has TRBV12-3 or TRBV12-4 and TRBJ1-5; D is possibly TRBD1 (6 bases). Trimming left V 6 bases short and J 7 bases short, with 13 bases between. The CDR3 spans 13 residues. As DNA, the CDR3 is TGTGCCAGCAGCCCTAAACAGGGACAGCCCCAGCATTTT. Translated: CASSPKQGQPQHF.

This chain joins TRBV12-3 or TRBV12-4 and TRBJ1-1; D uncertain. The CDR3 covers 12 residues. The V and J ends lost 5 bases and 9 bases respectively, with 13 bases between them. The CDR3 is CASSPGWMQAFF. The CDR3 DNA reads as TGTGCCAGCAGTCCCGGGTGGATGCAAGCTTTCTTT.

This chain connects TRBV29-1 to TRBJ2-5, with TRBD1 as a possible D gene (6 bases). The CDR3 is 12 amino acids. Germline V gene data show CDR1 as SQVTM and CDR2 as ANQGSEA. Deletions cut 2 bases from V and 5 bases from J, with 9 bases between. The CDR3 region has the DNA TGCAGCGTTGAACGCCAGGGGGAGACCCAGTACTTC. This sequence encodes CSVERQGETQYF.

This clonotype came up many times. The chain is built from TRBV28 and TRBJ1-2; TRBD1 might be the D (6 bases). Germline V CDR1 and CDR2: MDHEN, SYDVKM. V was pared by 6 bases and J by 1 base, with 15 bases between. This CDR3 region has 15 residues. This CDR3 reads CASSPGTPNNYGYTF. The CDR3 DNA reads as TGTGCCAGCAGCCCCGGGACACCCAATAACTATGGCTACACCTTC.

This sequence joins TRBV2 and TRBJ1-5; TRBD1 is a possible D gene (5 bases). The CDR3 runs 15 residues. Germline V gives CDR1 SNHLY, CDR2 FYNNEI. The V end was cut by 0 bases, the J end by 7 bases, with 13 bases between. The CDR3 region is CASSEAMGHGQPQHF. The CDR3 DNA reads TGTGCCAGCAGTGAAGCGATGGGGCATGGGCAGCCCCAGCATTTT.

The rearrangement uses TRBV12-3 or TRBV12-4 and TRBJ1-1; D is unclear. The CDR3 has 13 residues. The ends were cut back, 7 bases at V and 5 bases at J, with 14 bases in the middle. For the CDR3, the DNA is TGTGCCAGCACCCCTCGGGTGCGGACTGAAGCTTTCTTT. Translating gives CASTPRVRTEAFF.

V is TRBV11-2 and J is TRBJ1-2, with D uncertain. The CDR3 consists of 15 residues. V was cut by 1 base and J by 5 bases, with 14 bases left in between. The V gene's germline CDR1 is SGHAT and CDR2 FQNNGV. The DNA for the CDR3 is TGTGCCAGCAGCTTAGTCCCCGATGGGGTGTATGGCTACACCTTC. Translating it yields CASSLVPDGVYGYTF.

The V call is TRBV27, the J call TRBJ2-2, with D possibly being TRBD1 (6 bases). Germline CDR1 is MNHEY and CDR2 is SMNVEV (reference sequence). This CDR3 comprises 16 residues. Deletions cut 6 bases from V and 6 bases from J, with 20 bases between. CDR3 nucleotide sequence: TGTGCCAGCAGCCAGGGGTTGGGTGAGGTATCCGGGGAGCTGTTTTTT. This encodes CASSQGLGEVSGELFF.

This clonotype was picked up many times. The chain uses TRBV4-2 and TRBJ2-7, with TRBD1 matching 7 bases. V trimming: 0 bases; J trimming: 2 bases; junction bases outside the gene matches: 13. The CDR3 loop spans 18 amino acids. Germline CDR1 is LGHNA and CDR2 is YNFKEQ. The CDR3 here is CASSQDRDSTAFTYEQYF. The CDR3 DNA reads as TGTGCCAGCAGCCAAGATAGGGACAGCACCGCCTTTACCTACGAGCAGTACTTC.

In this sample, this clonotype turned up a few times. This sequence joins TRBV5-1 and TRBJ1-1; D remains ambiguous. Germline CDR1 SGHRS, CDR2 YFSETQ. CDR3 length: 17 residues. The germline V and J ends were trimmed by 0 bases and 1 base, with 16 bases remaining between them. CDR3 nucleotides: TGCGCCAGCAGCTTGGCCCGCGCAGCCAAGACGAACACTGAAGCTTTCTTT. Translating it yields CASSLARAAKTNTEAFF.

This clonotype was seen repeatedly, ten times or more. V is TRBV10-3 and J is TRBJ2-1; perhaps TRBD2 as D (7 bases). Germline CDR1 is ENHRY and CDR2 is SYGVKD. The CDR3 length is 13 residues. V lost 8 bases to trimming and J lost 8 bases, with 16 bases between them. This chain's CDR3 is CAIARGAEDEQFF. The CDR3 DNA is TGTGCCATCGCCCGGGGGGCTGAGGATGAGCAGTTCTTC.

The chain is built from TRBV6-2 or TRBV6-3 and TRBJ2-7, with 8 bases that match TRBD1. CDR1 MNHEY and CDR2 SVGEGT come from the germline V gene. Losses at the gene ends were 6 bases for V and 5 bases for J; bases not matched to a gene: 9. The CDR3 spans 14 residues. The CDR3 DNA reads as TGTGCCAGCAGAGAAACAGGGGGAGGCCACGAGCAGTACTTC. Translating gives CASRETGGGHEQYF.

This clonotype was detected only a few times. V usage is TRBV20-1 and J usage is TRBJ1-1; possibly TRBD1 for D (5 bases). The CDR3 loop spans 12 amino acids. Germline CDR1 DFQATT, CDR2 SNEGSKA (reference sequence). CDR3 amino acids: CRGGGVLTEAFF. The CDR3 DNA reads TGCAGGGGGGGAGGTGTGCTCACTGAAGCTTTCTTT.

The V call is TRBV30, the J call TRBJ2-7; possibly TRBD2 for D (5 bases). Germline V gene lookup returns CDR1 GTSNPN and CDR2 SVGIG (reference sequence). V lost 1 base to trimming and J lost 8 bases, with 18 bases between them. The CDR3 extends over 14 amino acids. DNA for the CDR3: TGTGCCTGGAGTGGGACTTGGCGGCTAAGCAAGCAGTACTTC. Encoded protein: CAWSGTWRLSKQYF. Full variable domain (rest looked up from reference TRBV30 and TRBJ2-7): SQTIHQWPATLVQPVGSPLSLECTVEGTSNPNLYWYRQAAGRGLQLLFYSVGIGQISSEVPQNLSASRPQDRQFILSSKKLLLSDSGFYLCAWSGTWRLSKQYFGPGTRLTVT.

This chain uses TRBV20-1 with TRBJ2-7; 10 bases align to TRBD1. CDR1 DFQATT and CDR2 SNEGSKA come from the germline V gene (reference sequence). The CDR3 runs 14 residues. J lost 9 bases, V lost 4 bases, and 12 bases had no gene match. DNA of the CDR3: TGCAGTGCTAAGACGGGACAGGGGTACGACGGGCAGTACTTC. This encodes CSAKTGQGYDGQYF.

CDR3 residues: CSARGGGILAFSYEQYF. The CDR3 nucleotides read TGCAGTGCTAGAGGGGGGGGCATACTAGCCTTCTCCTACGAGCAGTACTTC. The V call is TRBV20-1, the J call TRBJ2-7, with D perhaps TRBD2 (7 bases). CDR1 DFQATT and CDR2 SNEGSKA come from the germline V gene (reference sequence). V lost 1 base to trimming and J lost 0 bases, with 19 bases between them. This CDR3 is built from 17 residues.

This clonotype was recorded a few times. V usage is TRBV30 and J usage is TRBJ1-5, with D maybe TRBD1 (6 bases). Germline V gene data show CDR1 as GTSNPN and CDR2 as SVGIG (reference sequence). V lost 0 bases, J lost 3 bases, and 12 bases lay in between. The CDR3 spans 15 residues. DNA of the CDR3: TGTGCCTGGAGTGTACGGGGGCAGTACAATCAGCCCCAGCATTTT. Translation: CAWSVRGQYNQPQHF.

The chain joins TRBV28 to TRBJ2-3; 9 positions match TRBD1. This CDR3 spans 16 amino acids. V shed 6 bases, J shed 4 bases, and the junction held 11 bases outside the gene matches. Looked up from germline, CDR1 is MDHEN and CDR2 is SYDVKM. CDR3 sequence reads: CASRRTGGRRSDTQYF. For the CDR3, the DNA is TGTGCCAGCAGGCGTACAGGGGGCAGAAGGTCAGATACGCAGTATTTT.

The chain joins TRBV24-1 to TRBJ2-7, with TRBD1 matching over 9 bases. Losses at the gene ends were 7 bases for V and 7 bases for J; bases not matched to a gene: 7. CDR1 and CDR2 from the germline V gene are KGHDR and SFDVKD. The CDR3 runs to 13 residues. CDR3 in DNA: TGTGCCACCAGCCCGGACAGGGGCCGAGAGCAGTACTTC. Residues: CATSPDRGREQYF.

This clonotype appeared a few times. The rearrangement links TRBV21-1 to TRBJ2-1; TRBD1, as called in the table, went unchecked against the DNA. TRBV21-1 is classified as a pseudogene. The CDR3 runs 16 residues. The DNA of the CDR3 is TGTGCCAGCTCCCTCTGTCGAGACAGAAAATACAATGAGCAGTTCTTC. Its translation is CASSLCRDRKYNEQFF.

V gene TRBV7-3 combines with J gene TRBJ1-2; 8 positions agree with TRBD1. Germline V lookup: CDR1 SGHTA, CDR2 FQGTGA. Germline trimming cut 5 bases from V and 4 bases from J; bases unmatched to any gene: 9. The CDR3 covers 15 residues. The DNA for the CDR3 is TGTGCCAGCAGCCCTCGGACAGGGTCCGCCTATGGCTACACCTTC. This sequence encodes CASSPRTGSAYGYTF.

The chain carries TRBV18 and TRBJ2-3; 11 bases align to TRBD2. Per germline, CDR1 KGHSH and CDR2 LQKENI. Trimming at V came to 6 bases and at J to 4 bases, leaving 9 bases not matched to a gene. The CDR3 covers 16 residues. For the CDR3, the DNA is TGTGCCAGCTCCGCCTTACTAGCGGGAGAGGCAGATACGCAGTATTTT. It yields the protein CASSALLAGEADTQYF.

This clonotype has just a few counts. This chain connects TRBV24-1 to TRBJ2-1, with D maybe TRBD2 (6 bases). V was clipped by 7 bases and J by 6 bases, with 6 bases between them. The CDR3 is 11 amino acids. Germline V gene lookup returns CDR1 KGHDR and CDR2 SFDVKD. CDR3 amino acids: CATREGNEQFF. The CDR3 nucleotides read TGTGCCACCAGGGAGGGCAATGAGCAGTTCTTC.

J is TRBJ2-3 and V is TRBV20-1; 12 nucleotides match TRBD2. Germline CDR1 DFQATT, CDR2 SNEGSKA (reference sequence). The CDR3 contains 17 residues. With V trimmed by 0 bases and J by 0 bases, 4 bases remained unmatched. As DNA, the CDR3 is TGCAGTGCTAGAGAATCGCTAGCGGGGGGGAGCACAGATACGCAGTATTTT. It is translated as CSARESLAGGSTDTQYF.

The chain is built from TRBV5-1 and TRBJ1-1, with D perhaps TRBD1 (6 bases). The CDR3 totals 13 residues. Germline V lookup: CDR1 SGHRS, CDR2 YFSETQ. V dropped 4 bases and J dropped 8 bases, with 15 bases sitting between them. CDR3: CASSLGDRPEAFF. The CDR3 coding sequence is TGCGCCAGCAGCCTCGGCGACAGGCCGGAAGCTTTCTTT.

The rearrangement uses TRBV3-1 and TRBJ2-1; D is undetermined. The germline V gene encodes CDR1 LGHDT and CDR2 YNNKEL (reference sequence). CDR3 size: 11 residues. Deletions cut 1 base from V and 15 bases from J, with 10 bases between. CDR3 in DNA: TGTGCCAGCAGCCAAGGGGCCGGCTGGTTCTTC. Its protein product is CASSQGAGWFF.

The V call is TRBV30, the J call TRBJ2-7; D not certain. The germline V and J ends were trimmed by 3 bases and 9 bases, with 12 bases remaining between them. Per the germline V gene, CDR1 is GTSNPN and CDR2 is SVGIG (reference sequence). This CDR3 comprises 11 residues. CDR3 loop: CAWRVERAQYF. CDR3 DNA sequence: TGTGCCTGGAGGGTTGAAAGGGCGCAGTACTTC.

This clonotype has at least ten counts. The gene calls are TRBV3-1 and TRBJ1-1, with D perhaps matching TRBD1 (5 bases). Germline values: CDR1 LGHDT, CDR2 YNNKEL (reference sequence). V was cut by 2 bases and J by 0 bases, with 10 bases left in between. CDR3 length: 15 residues. CDR3 sequence (DNA): TGTGCCAGCAGCCAACTACAGGTGATGAACACTGAAGCTTTCTTT. This codes for CASSQLQVMNTEAFF.